This is a list of T cell receptor beta chains from one sample in a study of cytomegalovirus exposure and HLA in healthy donors. Sequenced by immunoSEQ multiplex PCR; TCRdb stores in-frame clones only, minus some. Seen here are some 190,000 clones, roughly 74% observed once, and the top ten hold around 2.6%. The sample comprised PBMCs. These receptors originate from a female donor in good health and CMV-seronegative. Each CDR3 is given with its conserved first and last residue. D genes are given only for firm matches. Expanded clones get a size class; other rows say once, few or many, or leave the size out.

size	D	V	J	DNA	CDR3
-	TRBD1	TRBV7-6	TRBJ2-7	TGTGCCAGCAGCCGTGGGGACAGGGCGTACGAGCAGTACTTC	CASSRGDRAYEQYF
once	TRBD1	TRBV10-3	TRBJ2-5	TGTGCCATCAGTGTCACAGGGGGTTTGGGGGAGACCCAGTACTTC	CAISVTGGLGETQYF
-	TRBD2	TRBV4-2	TRBJ2-3	TGTGCCAGCAGCCAATCAAGCGGGAACGCAGATACGCAGTATTTT	CASSQSSGNADTQYF
-	-	TRBV7-9	TRBJ1-3	TGTTCCAGCAGCTTATCAGGAAGCACCATATATTTT	CSSSLSGSTIYF
-	-	TRBV7-2	TRBJ2-2	TGTGCCAGCAGCTTATTCGGCCCCGGGGCCGGGGAGCTGTTTTTT	CASSLFGPGAGELFF
-	TRBD1	TRBV10-3	TRBJ2-7	TGTGCCATCAGTGAGGGGACAGGGAATTTCTACGAGCAGTACTTC	CAISEGTGNFYEQYF
-	TRBD1	TRBV2	TRBJ2-7	TGTGCCAGCACATTTAGGACAGGGGCGGGAGAGCAGTACTTC	CASTFRTGAGEQYF
-	TRBD2	TRBV9	TRBJ2-7	TGTGCCAGCAGCGTAGGGGTAGCGGGAGGGTTCCACGAGCAGTACTTC	CASSVGVAGGFHEQYF
-	TRBD2	TRBV7-9	TRBJ2-3	TGTGCCAGCAGCCCGGTCCGGTCTAGCGGGTTGACAGATACGCAGTATTTT	CASSPVRSSGLTDTQYF
few	TRBD2	TRBV2	TRBJ2-1	TGTGCCAGCACCGCTGCGGGAGCTTACAATGAGCAGTTCTTC	CASTAAGAYNEQFF
-	TRBD2	TRBV13	TRBJ2-1	TGTGCCAGCAGCTTCGATCGACTAGCGGGGGGGCAAGGGCAGTTCTTC	CASSFDRLAGGQGQFF
-	TRBD1	TRBV27	TRBJ1-2	TGTGCCAGCATGCTGCTACCCGCGTCGGGACAGGGCTTATCGGGTGGCTACACCTTC	CASMLLPASGQGLSGGYTF